Listed here are 31 T cell receptor beta chains from one sample, sequenced in a study of T cell responses to AZD1222 COVID-19 vaccine. The data were produced by immunoSEQ multiplex PCR, yet TCRdb's version contains in-frame clones alone and is incomplete. The sample lists 100,000 to 120,000 clones, 87% occurring once. The sequencing used peripheral blood, collected on day 0 of AZD1222 vaccination. These receptors were taken from an adult in good health.

The V call is TRBV9, the J call TRBJ2-3; 7 nucleotides match TRBD2. The CDR3 covers 16 residues. Trimming took 0 bases from V and 2 from J; bases not matched to a gene: 6. Per germline, CDR1 SGDLS and CDR2 YYNGEE. The CDR3 nucleotides are TGTGCCAGCAGCGTAGCGGGCGGGGGTTTCACAGATACGCAGTATTTT. Its translation: CASSVAGGGFTDTQYF.

The genes are TRBV27 and TRBJ2-5, with D perhaps TRBD2 (6 bases). Germline V gives CDR1 MNHEY, CDR2 SMNVEV (reference sequence). With 6 bases removed from V and 2 bases from J, the gap between germline ends came to 22 bases. The CDR3 has 17 amino acids. In DNA, the CDR3 is TGTGCCAGCAGACGGGGGTGGGCGACGGACCAACAAGAGACCCAGTACTTC. Amino acid sequence: CASRRGWATDQQETQYF.

This clone appeared a single time. The rearrangement links TRBV21-1 to TRBJ2-7. TRBV21-1 is assigned pseudogene status. CDR3 size: 19 residues. The DNA of the CDR3 is TGTGCCAGCAGGGGGGGCGCGTTTAACGATCATGGTAATATTTACGAGCAGTACTTC. This translates into CASRGGAFNDHGNIYEQYF.

The genes are TRBV5-4 and TRBJ1-1; D is unclear. The CDR3 is 16 residues long. Trimming left V 0 bases short and J 0 bases short, with 12 bases between. Germline CDR1 SGHNT, CDR2 YYREEE (reference sequence). The DNA for the CDR3 is TGTGCCAGCAGCTTGGGAGGGAATGTCATGAACACTGAAGCTTTCTTT. Its protein product is CASSLGGNVMNTEAFF.

This chain uses TRBV7-2 with TRBJ1-5; D is unresolved. This CDR3 has 15 residues. Trimming pared 2 bases from V and 1 base from J, leaving 9 bases between. Per germline, CDR1 SGHTA and CDR2 FQGNSA. The CDR3 DNA sequence: TGTGCCAGCAGCTTAATGAGTCAAAGCAATCAGCCCCAGCATTTT. Translation gives CASSLMSQSNQPQHF.

The chain links TRBV7-3 to TRBJ2-1; 7 bases fit TRBD1. The CDR3 is made up of 15 amino acids. The germline gives CDR1 SGHTA, CDR2 FQGTGA. The J segment lost 8 bases and the V segment lost 4 bases, leaving 11 bases of the junction unmatched. In DNA, the CDR3 is TGTGCCAGCAGCTCCCTACAGGGGCCCTTATATGAGCAGTTCTTC. This sequence encodes CASSSLQGPLYEQFF.

The rearrangement joins TRBV18 to TRBJ1-3; D unclear. The CDR3 totals 17 residues. V lost 1 base and J 0 bases, leaving 13 bases between the germline ends. Germline lookup yields CDR1 KGHSH and CDR2 LQKENI. The chain's CDR3 is CASSPRGGKGSGNTIYF. The CDR3 DNA reads TGTGCCAGCTCACCACGGGGAGGAAAGGGCTCTGGAAACACCATATATTTT.

The chain couples TRBV29-1 to TRBJ2-1, with D maybe TRBD2 (5 bases). This CDR3 spans 15 amino acids. Germline V lookup: CDR1 SQVTM, CDR2 ANQGSEA. The V gene lost 0 bases and the J gene lost 4 bases, with 13 bases spanning the gap. The CDR3 spells CSVEDRLAGYNEQFF. The CDR3 nucleotides are TGCAGCGTTGAAGATCGCCTAGCTGGGTACAATGAGCAGTTCTTC.

The rearrangement uses TRBV6-5 and TRBJ2-5; the match to TRBD2 covers 9 bases. The CDR3 is made up of 15 amino acids. The germline V gene encodes CDR1 MNHEY and CDR2 SVGAGI. The trim removed 10 bases at V and 5 bases at J, leaving 14 bases unmatched. Here the CDR3 DNA reads TGTGCCATCAGCACCCTGGTAACTAGCGGGGAGACCCAGTACTTC. As protein: CAISTLVTSGETQYF.

The V gene is TRBV18, the J gene TRBJ2-4, with TRBD1 matching 9 bases. After removal of 1 base from V and 7 bases from J, the junction contained 8 bases not matched to a gene. Germline V gives CDR1 KGHSH, CDR2 LQKENI. This CDR3 spans 16 amino acids. CDR3 sequence reads: CASSPQDRGSINIQYF. Written as DNA, the CDR3 is TGTGCCAGCTCACCACAGGACAGGGGATCGATTAACATTCAGTACTTC. The full variable domain, rest sourced from reference TRBV18 and TRBJ2-4, is NAGVMQNPRHLVRRRGQEARLRCSPMKGHSHVYWYRQLPEEGLKFMVYLQKENIIDESGMPKERFSAEFPKEGPSILRIQQVVRGDSAAYFCASSPQDRGSINIQYFGAGTRLSVL.

The chain has TRBV11-2 and TRBJ1-4; a possible D gene is TRBD1 (5 bases). Trimming removed 1 base at V and 7 bases at J, with 19 bases between. Germline V gene sequence: CDR1 SGHAT, CDR2 FQNNGV. The CDR3 sequence is 17 residues long. The CDR3 loop reads CASSLGPGGGIGEKLFF. CDR3 sequence (DNA): TGTGCCAGCAGCTTAGGTCCCGGGGGAGGTATCGGTGAAAAACTGTTTTTT.

Only one count was recorded for this clone. The chain carries TRBV14 and TRBJ1-2, with D uncertain. Looked up from germline, CDR1 is SGHDN and CDR2 is FVKESK. Trimming removed 0 bases from V and 8 bases from J, with 7 bases in between. The CDR3 totals 12 residues. CDR3 loop: CASSQDRTGYTF. The CDR3, as DNA: TGTGCCAGCAGCCAAGACAGGACGGGCTACACCTTC.

Only one count was recorded for this clone. The V call is TRBV30, the J call TRBJ1-5, with 9 bases lining up with TRBD1. CDR3 length: 17 residues. With V trimmed by 2 bases and J by 6 bases, 14 bases remained unmatched. The V gene's germline CDR1 is GTSNPN and CDR2 SVGIG (reference sequence). CDR3 residues: CAWSSPGQGMLGQPQHF. The CDR3 DNA is TGTGCCTGGAGTTCCCCGGGACAGGGAATGTTGGGTCAGCCCCAGCATTTT.

CDR3 DNA sequence: TGTGCCACCAGCAGGGGACAGGGGGTGAACACCATATATTTT. This codes for CATSRGQGVNTIYF. J is TRBJ1-3 and V is TRBV15; 11 bases are a match to TRBD1. Germline V gives CDR1 LNHNV, CDR2 YYDKDF (reference sequence). This CDR3 is 14 amino acids long. V shed 3 bases, J shed 7 bases, and the junction held 2 bases outside the gene matches.

The chain uses TRBV25-1 and TRBJ2-3; D unclear. The ends were cut back, 4 bases at V and 6 bases at J, with 20 bases in the middle. The CDR3 consists of 16 residues. Germline assignment: CDR1 MGHDK and CDR2 SYGVNS. The CDR3 here is CASSGRGPDAQDTQYF. The CDR3, as DNA: TGTGCCAGCAGTGGCCGCGGCCCCGACGCCCAGGATACGCAGTATTTT.

V gene TRBV10-3 combines with J gene TRBJ1-1, with D perhaps TRBD1 (5 bases). The germline V gene encodes CDR1 ENHRY and CDR2 SYGVKD. Trimming removed 7 bases at V and 1 base at J, with 22 bases between. CDR3 length: 17 residues. The CDR3 DNA reads TGTGCCATCATGCAGGGTATGGTGGGTAGCCAGAACACTGAAGCTTTCTTT. Amino acids: CAIMQGMVGSQNTEAFF.

The genes are TRBV3-1 (or the pseudogene TRBV3-2) and TRBJ1-2, with D uncertain. The V gene's germline CDR1 is LGHDT and CDR2 YNNKEL (reference sequence). Trimming removed 0 bases at V and 6 bases at J, with 8 bases between. The CDR3 runs to 13 residues. The CDR3 spells CASSQDVQNGYTF. The CDR3, as DNA: TGTGCCAGCAGCCAAGATGTCCAGAATGGCTACACCTTC.

The chain couples TRBV5-1 to TRBJ2-1, with D tentatively TRBD2 (6 bases). The CDR3 runs to 14 residues. Trimming took 4 bases from V and 5 from J, leaving 13 bases between them. Looked up from germline, CDR1 is SGHRS and CDR2 is YFSETQ. CDR3 in DNA: TGCGCCAGCAGCCCCCTGCGGGGCAACAATGAGCAGTTCTTC. This encodes CASSPLRGNNEQFF.

This sequence joins TRBV5-8 and TRBJ2-5; no definite D call. Trimming left V 4 bases short and J 2 bases short, with 18 bases between. This CDR3 contains 16 residues. Germline CDR1 and CDR2: SGHTS and YDEGEE. Here the CDR3 reads CASSQLGGVKQETQYF. CDR3 nucleotide sequence: TGTGCCAGCAGCCAACTTGGCGGAGTAAAGCAAGAGACCCAGTACTTC. Full variable domain (remainder filled in from reference TRBV5-8 and TRBJ2-5): EAGVTQSPTHLIKTRGQQATLRCSPISGHTSVYWYQQALGLGLQFLLWYDEGEERNRGNFPPRFSGRQFPNYSSELNVNALELEDSALYLCASSQLGGVKQETQYFGPGTRLLVL.

The V and J genes are TRBV7-6 and TRBJ1-3, with a weak D call TRBD1 (5 bases). The germline V and J ends were trimmed by 4 bases and 4 bases, with 17 bases remaining between them. The V gene's germline CDR1 is SGHVS and CDR2 FNYEAQ. The CDR3 is made up of 16 amino acids. CDR3 DNA: TGTGCCAGCAGCTCCGGGGGGTATTTGTCGGGAAACACCATATATTTT. Translated, it gives CASSSGGYLSGNTIYF. Together with reference TRBV7-6 and TRBJ1-3, the CDR3 gives the full variable domain: GAGVSQSPRYKVTKRGQDVALRCDPISGHVSLYWYRQALGQGPEFLTYFNYEAQQDKSGLPNDRFSAERPEGSISTLTIQRTEQRDSAMYRCASSSGGYLSGNTIYFGEGSWLTVV.

The rearrangement joins TRBV7-6 to TRBJ1-1; unclear D gene. The CDR3 covers 14 residues. From germline, CDR1 is SGHVS and CDR2 FNYEAQ. V was pared by 5 bases and J by 1 base, with 11 bases between. The CDR3 spells CASSLRVGNTEAFF. The CDR3, as DNA: TGTGCCAGCAGCCTCCGGGTCGGGAACACTGAAGCTTTCTTT.

The chain links TRBV19 to TRBJ2-1; 7 bases agree with TRBD1. V trimming: 5 bases; J trimming: 6 bases; junction bases outside the gene matches: 10. The CDR3 loop spans 15 amino acids. Germline lookup yields CDR1 LNHDA and CDR2 SQIVND (reference sequence). DNA of the CDR3: TGTGCCAGTAGTCTGACTTCGACAGGGCTCAATGAGCAGTTCTTC. Translating gives CASSLTSTGLNEQFF.

This chain joins TRBV14 and TRBJ2-3, with 8 bases identical to TRBD2. CDR1 is SGHDN, CDR2 FVKESK, per germline. V dropped 4 bases and J dropped 2; count of bases not matched to a gene: 5. CDR3 length equals 15 residues. The CDR3 is CASSRRGGPTDTQYF. The CDR3 region has the DNA TGTGCCAGCAGCCGTCGGGGGGGCCCCACAGATACGCAGTATTTT.

The chain employs TRBV7-9 and TRBJ1-1, with a tentative D call TRBD1 (5 bases). The CDR3 is 14 amino acids. V was cut by 1 base and J by 5 bases, with 11 bases left in between. The V gene's germline CDR1 is SEHNR and CDR2 FQNEAQ (reference sequence). The CDR3 coding sequence is TGTGCCAGCAGCTTAGGAGACAGTAGAACTGAAGCTTTCTTT. Translating it yields CASSLGDSRTEAFF.

The J gene is TRBJ2-3, the V gene TRBV6-4; 9 positions agree with TRBD1. J was trimmed by 0 bases and V by 6 bases; bases with no gene match: 7. There are 16 residues in the CDR3. The germline CDR1 and CDR2 sequences are MRHNA and SNTAGT. The CDR3 bases are TGTGCCAGCAGCTTAGGGACAGGGTACAGCACAGATACGCAGTATTTT. Translating gives CASSLGTGYSTDTQYF.

V is TRBV6-6 and J is TRBJ1-5; D gene ambiguous. The CDR3 has 17 amino acids. CDR1 and CDR2 from the germline V gene are MNHNY and SVGAGI (reference sequence). The V and J ends lost 5 bases and 2 bases respectively, with 19 bases between them. CDR3 bases: TGTGCCAGCAGTCCACGGGGTTCTCTAGAGGGCAATCAGCCCCAGCATTTT. It yields the protein CASSPRGSLEGNQPQHF.

The J gene is TRBJ2-5, the V gene TRBV9, with D possibly matching TRBD2 (5 bases). The CDR3 totals 14 residues. Germline assignment: CDR1 SGDLS and CDR2 YYNGEE. V lost 3 bases and J lost 4, with 13 bases in between. CDR3 amino acids: CASSEDEGRETQYF. In DNA form, the CDR3 reads TGTGCCAGCAGCGAAGACGAGGGTCGAGAGACCCAGTACTTC.

V and J are TRBV4-3 and TRBJ2-5, with D hard to call. The V end was cut by 0 bases, the J end by 2 bases, with 7 bases between. The germline gives CDR1 LGHNA, CDR2 YSLEER. This CDR3 has 14 amino acids. CDR3 DNA: TGCGCCAGCAGCCAAGATATAAGACAAGAGACCCAGTACTTC. It specifies CASSQDIRQETQYF.

The chain has TRBV12-5 and TRBJ1-1; 10 nucleotides agree with TRBD1. With V trimmed by 1 base and J by 4 bases, 0 bases remained unmatched. The CDR3 runs 14 residues. Germline-derived CDR1 and CDR2 are LGHNT and FRNRAP. CDR3 amino acids: CASGLGTGGTEAFF. The CDR3 nucleotides read TGTGCTAGTGGTTTGGGGACAGGGGGCACTGAAGCTTTCTTT. Drawing the rest from reference TRBV12-5 and TRBJ1-1, the complete variable domain is DARVTQTPRHKVTEMGQEVTMRCQPILGHNTVFWYRQTMMQGLELLAYFRNRAPLDDSGMPKDRFSAEMPDATLATLKIQPSEPRDSAVYFCASGLGTGGTEAFFGQGTRLTVV.

V and J are TRBV25-1 and TRBJ2-1, with 11 bases that match TRBD2. The CDR3 runs 16 residues. Trimming removed 5 bases from V and 5 bases from J; junction bases left unmatched: 8. The germline V gene has CDR1 MGHDK and CDR2 SYGVNS. The CDR3: CASSNGLAGINNEQFF. CDR3 bases: TGTGCCAGCAGTAACGGACTAGCGGGTATCAACAATGAGCAGTTCTTC. The variable domain in full, with the rest retrieved from reference TRBV25-1 and TRBJ2-1, is EADIYQTPRYLVIGTGKKITLECSQTMGHDKMYWYQQDPGMELHLIHYSYGVNSTEKGDLSSESTVSRIRTEHFPLTLESARPSHTSQYLCASSNGLAGINNEQFFGPGTRLTVL.

This chain connects TRBV9 to TRBJ2-7; 8 bases agree with TRBD1. The CDR3 is made up of 16 amino acids. Trimming took 3 bases from V and 6 from J; bases not matched to a gene: 14. CDR1 SGDLS and CDR2 YYNGEE come from the germline V gene. CDR3 residues: CASSETTGTGGREQYF. CDR3 DNA sequence: TGTGCCAGCAGCGAAACCACCGGGACAGGAGGTCGCGAGCAGTACTTC.